This is a list of T cell receptor beta chains from one sample in a study of blood T cell repertoires in COVID-19. Profiling relied on immunoSEQ multiplex PCR, and the TCRdb table lists in-frame clones only, not all of them. The profile shows around 250,000 clones, over 70% of them singletons. The material sequenced was PBMCs or T cells enriched from blood (not recorded which). The receptors come from a woman aged 40-49 years who had been exposed to COVID-19. The CDR3 runs from the conserved cysteine through the conserved F or W. The D gene is left open where the match is weak. Clone size appears in some rows only: once, few, many, or a class for an expanded clone.

j_call,d_call,cdr3_length,clone_size,v_call,cdr3_aa,cdr3_nt
TRBJ2-1,-,14,-,TRBV11-2,CASSLDRAYNEQFF,TGTGCCAGCAGCTTAGACAGGGCCTACAATGAGCAGTTCTTC
TRBJ1-5,-,15,-,TRBV7-2,CASSWRGGVNQPQHF,TGTGCCAGCAGCTGGAGGGGGGGCGTAAATCAGCCCCAGCATTTT
TRBJ1-2,TRBD1,15,-,TRBV28,CASSYPRGRRYGYTF,TGTGCCAGCAGTTATCCCAGGGGGCGAAGGTATGGCTACACCTTC
TRBJ2-5,TRBD2,14,-,TRBV2,CASSEGLAGGPRDF,TGTGCCAGCAGTGAGGGACTAGCGGGAGGGCCACGGGACTTC
TRBJ1-2,-,13,-,TRBV19,CATRGGANYGYTF,TGTGCCACCCGTGGGGGGGCTAACTATGGCTACACCTTC
TRBJ1-5,TRBD1,19,-,TRBV7-2,CASSLAAGGFPLYNQPQHF,TGTGCCAGCAGCTTGGCGGCAGGGGGCTTTCCTCTATACAATCAGCCCCAGCATTTT
TRBJ1-2,TRBD1,12,-,TRBV4-1,CASSQLPDRVTF,TGCGCCAGCAGCCAACTTCCGGACAGGGTAACCTTC
TRBJ1-4,-,15,-,TRBV7-2,CASSFIAGESEKLFF,TGTGCCAGCAGCTTCATAGCGGGGGAATCTGAAAAACTGTTTTTT
TRBJ2-7,-,14,few,TRBV6-1,CASSEPGDSYEQYF,TGTGCCAGCAGTGAACCCGGGGACTCCTACGAGCAGTACTTC
TRBJ1-2,-,9,-,TRBV29-1,CSEGDGYTF,TGCAGCGAAGGAGATGGCTACACCTTC
TRBJ1-2,-,13,-,TRBV2,CASSDGRVGGYTF,TGTGCCAGCAGTGATGGCAGGGTGGGGGGCTACACCTTC
TRBJ2-5,-,13,-,TRBV5-1,CASSNRVEETQYF,TGTGCCAGCAGCAACAGGGTAGAAGAGACCCAGTACTTC
TRBJ1-4,-,13,-,TRBV2,CASKGRLNEKLFF,TGTGCCAGCAAAGGCAGGCTTAATGAAAAACTGTTTTTT
TRBJ1-5,-,13,-,TRBV29-1,CSVVWGANQPQHF,TGCAGCGTTGTGTGGGGCGCCAATCAGCCCCAGCATTTT
TRBJ1-1,-,14,-,TRBV4-3,CASSQEGGNTEAFF,TGCGCCAGCAGCCAAGAGGGAGGGAACACTGAAGCTTTCTTT
TRBJ1-1,TRBD1,13,-,TRBV7-3,CASRAGTDDKAFF,TGTGCCAGCAGGGCCGGGACAGACGACAAAGCTTTCTTT
TRBJ2-5,-,13,-,TRBV29-1,CSVADGPGNTQYF,TGCAGCGTCGCGGACGGTCCGGGAAACACCCAGTACTTC
TRBJ1-3,-,16,-,TRBV5-1,CASSLRVLDSGNTIYF,TGTGCCAGCAGCTTGCGGGTCCTCGACTCTGGAAACACCATATATTTT
TRBJ1-3,-,16,-,TRBV4-2,CASSQGWGGSGNTIYF,TGTGCCAGCAGCCAAGGGTGGGGGGGGTCTGGAAACACCATATATTTT
TRBJ2-3,TRBD2,16,-,TRBV27,CASSLAGTSRADTQYF,TGTGCCAGCAGTTTAGCAGGGACTAGTAGGGCAGATACGCAGTATTTT
TRBJ2-1,TRBD2,15,-,TRBV2,CASSAFRGGLNEQFF,TGTGCCAGCAGCGCCTTTCGGGGGGGCCTCAATGAGCAGTTCTTC
TRBJ2-3,TRBD1,15,-,TRBV6-4,CASSDEGQGSDTQYF,TGTGCCAGCAGTGACGAGGGACAGGGATCAGATACGCAGTATTTT
TRBJ1-4,TRBD1,14,-,TRBV28,CASSSQGGNEKLFF,TGTGCCAGCAGTTCCCAGGGGGGTAATGAAAAACTGTTTTTT
TRBJ1-2,-,14,once,TRBV5-4,CASSPGGAFYGYTF,TGTGCCAGCAGCCCTGGCGGGGCATTCTATGGCTACACCTTC